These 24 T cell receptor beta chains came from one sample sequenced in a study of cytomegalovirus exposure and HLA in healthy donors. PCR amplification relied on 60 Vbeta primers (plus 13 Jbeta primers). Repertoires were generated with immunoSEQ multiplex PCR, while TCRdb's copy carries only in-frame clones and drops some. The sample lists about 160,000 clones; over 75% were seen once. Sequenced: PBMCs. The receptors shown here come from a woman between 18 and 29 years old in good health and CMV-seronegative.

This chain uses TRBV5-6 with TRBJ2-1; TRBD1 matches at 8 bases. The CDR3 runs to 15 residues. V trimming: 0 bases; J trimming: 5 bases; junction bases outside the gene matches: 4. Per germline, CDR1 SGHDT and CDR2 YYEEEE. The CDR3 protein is CASSLVGTGDNEQFF. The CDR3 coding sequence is TGTGCCAGCAGCTTGGTTGGGACAGGAGACAATGAGCAGTTCTTC.

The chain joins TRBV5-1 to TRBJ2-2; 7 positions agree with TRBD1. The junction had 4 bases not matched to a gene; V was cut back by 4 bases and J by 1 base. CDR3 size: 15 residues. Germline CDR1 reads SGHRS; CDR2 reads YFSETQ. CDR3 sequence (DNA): TGCGCCAGCAGCCACCGGGACAGGAACACCGGGGAGCTGTTTTTT. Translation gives CASSHRDRNTGELFF.

The CDR3 coding sequence is TGTGCCAGCAGTCCTACAGGGGGCGCGACCGGAAACACCATATATTTT. Its translation is CASSPTGGATGNTIYF. The rearrangement links TRBV11-2 to TRBJ1-3; 9 bases map to TRBD1. V lost 6 bases, J lost 4 bases, and 10 bases stayed unmatched. Germline V gives CDR1 SGHAT, CDR2 FQNNGV. This CDR3 is 16 amino acids long.

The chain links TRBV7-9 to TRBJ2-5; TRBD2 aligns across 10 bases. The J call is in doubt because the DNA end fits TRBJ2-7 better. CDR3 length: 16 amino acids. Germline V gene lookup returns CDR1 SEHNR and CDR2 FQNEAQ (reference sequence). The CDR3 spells CASSLALGLAVYEQYF. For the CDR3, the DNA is TGTGCCAGCAGCTTAGCGCTAGGACTAGCGGTCTACGAGCAGTACTTC.

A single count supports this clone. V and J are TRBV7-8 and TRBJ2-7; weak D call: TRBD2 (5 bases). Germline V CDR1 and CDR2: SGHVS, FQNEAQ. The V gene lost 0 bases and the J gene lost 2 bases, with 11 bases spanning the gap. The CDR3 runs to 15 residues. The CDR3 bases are TGTGCCAGCAGCTTAGCCCGGACTGGAGCCTACGAGCAGTACTTC. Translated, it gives CASSLARTGAYEQYF.

The CDR3 here is CASSGGAGGVSYEQYF. The CDR3 DNA reads as TGTGCCAGCAGCGGGGGTGCAGGGGGCGTTTCGTACGAGCAGTACTTC. The chain links TRBV4-2 to TRBJ2-5, with TRBD1 matching 8 bases. With the DNA end fitting TRBJ2-7 better, the J assignment may be wrong. CDR3 length: 16 residues. Germline CDR1 LGHNA, CDR2 YNFKEQ.

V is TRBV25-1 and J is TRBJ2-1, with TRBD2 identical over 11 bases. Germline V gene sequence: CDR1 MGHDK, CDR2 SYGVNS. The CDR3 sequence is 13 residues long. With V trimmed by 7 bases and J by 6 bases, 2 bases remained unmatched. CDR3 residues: CASTGTSGNEQFF. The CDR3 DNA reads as TGTGCCAGCACTGGGACTAGCGGCAATGAGCAGTTCTTC.

CDR3: CASSSTGLGWTEAFF. Written as DNA, the CDR3 is TGTGCCAGCAGTTCGACAGGGTTAGGATGGACTGAAGCTTTCTTT. The chain has TRBV28 and TRBJ1-1; 7 bases line up with TRBD1. With V trimmed by 4 bases and J by 5 bases, 10 bases remained unmatched. This CDR3 contains 15 residues. From germline, CDR1 is MDHEN and CDR2 SYDVKM.

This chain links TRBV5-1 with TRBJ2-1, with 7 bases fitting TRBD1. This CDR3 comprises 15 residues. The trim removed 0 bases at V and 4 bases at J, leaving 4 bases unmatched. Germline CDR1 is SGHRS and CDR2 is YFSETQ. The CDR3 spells CASSLAPGGYNEQFF. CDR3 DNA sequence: TGCGCCAGCAGCTTGGCCCCAGGGGGATACAATGAGCAGTTCTTC.

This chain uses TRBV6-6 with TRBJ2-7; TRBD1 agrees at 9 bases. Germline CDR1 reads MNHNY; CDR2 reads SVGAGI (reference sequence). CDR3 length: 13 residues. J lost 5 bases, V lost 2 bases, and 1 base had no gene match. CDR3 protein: CASSYRDRDEQYF. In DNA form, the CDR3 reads TGTGCCAGCAGTTACCGGGACAGGGACGAGCAGTACTTC.

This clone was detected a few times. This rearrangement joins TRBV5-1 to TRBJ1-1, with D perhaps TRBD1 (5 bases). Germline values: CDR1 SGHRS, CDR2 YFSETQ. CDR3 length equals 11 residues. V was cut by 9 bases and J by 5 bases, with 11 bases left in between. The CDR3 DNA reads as TGCGCCACACGGTCAGGGACTGAAGCTTTCTTT. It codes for CATRSGTEAFF.

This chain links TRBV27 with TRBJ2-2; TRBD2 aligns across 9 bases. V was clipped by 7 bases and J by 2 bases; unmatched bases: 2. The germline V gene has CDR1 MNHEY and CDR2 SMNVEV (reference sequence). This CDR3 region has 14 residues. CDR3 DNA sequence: TGTGCCAGCACTAGCGGGGCTAACACCGGGGAGCTGTTTTTT. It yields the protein CASTSGANTGELFF.

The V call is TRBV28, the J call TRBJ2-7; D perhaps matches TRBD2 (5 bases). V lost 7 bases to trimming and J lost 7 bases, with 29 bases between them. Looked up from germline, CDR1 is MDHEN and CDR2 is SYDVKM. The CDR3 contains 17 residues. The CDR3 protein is CASTFMKLTTKPGEQYF. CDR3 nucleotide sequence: TGTGCCAGCACCTTCATGAAACTAACGACCAAGCCGGGGGAGCAGTACTTC.

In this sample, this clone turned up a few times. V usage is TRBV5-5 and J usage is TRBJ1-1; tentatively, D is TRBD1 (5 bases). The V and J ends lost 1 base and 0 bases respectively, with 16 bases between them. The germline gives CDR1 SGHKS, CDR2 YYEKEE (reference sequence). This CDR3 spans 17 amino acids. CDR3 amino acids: CASSLRGGNFMNTEAFF. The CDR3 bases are TGTGCCAGCAGCTTGCGGGGGGGGAACTTCATGAACACTGAAGCTTTCTTT. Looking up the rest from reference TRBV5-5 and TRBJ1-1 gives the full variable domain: DAGVTQSPTHLIKTRGQQVTLRCSPISGHKSVSWYQQVLGQGPQFIFQYYEKEERGRGNFPDRFSARQFPNYSSELNVNALLLGDSALYLCASSLRGGNFMNTEAFFGQGTRLTVV.

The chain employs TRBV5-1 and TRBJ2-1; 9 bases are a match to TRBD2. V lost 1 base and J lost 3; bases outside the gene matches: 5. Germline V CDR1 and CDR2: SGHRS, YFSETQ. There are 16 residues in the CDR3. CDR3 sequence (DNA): TGCGCCAGCAGCTTGCCCCGACTAGCGGACTACAATGAGCAGTTCTTC. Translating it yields CASSLPRLADYNEQFF.

CDR3 amino acids: CASISTGLRQYF. CDR3 DNA sequence: TGTGCCAGCATTTCTACAGGGTTACGGCAGTACTTC. J is TRBJ2-7 and V is TRBV2; perhaps TRBD1 as D (6 bases). Trimming took 7 bases from V and 9 from J, leaving 16 bases between them. The CDR3 contains 12 residues. Germline lookup yields CDR1 SNHLY and CDR2 FYNNEI.

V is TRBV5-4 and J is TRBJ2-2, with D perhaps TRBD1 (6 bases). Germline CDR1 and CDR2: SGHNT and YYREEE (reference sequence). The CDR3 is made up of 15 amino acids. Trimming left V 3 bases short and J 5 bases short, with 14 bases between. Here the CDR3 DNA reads TGTGCCAGCAGCTCGGGTGGGACAAGAACCGGGGAGCTGTTTTTT. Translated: CASSSGGTRTGELFF.

The CDR3 sequence is CASRYRGASYEQYF. In DNA form, the CDR3 reads TGTGCCAGCAGATACAGGGGGGCCTCCTACGAGCAGTACTTC. This chain links TRBV27 with TRBJ2-7, with 8 bases identical to TRBD1. V lost 6 bases, J lost 0 bases, and 4 bases stayed unmatched. The CDR3 loop spans 14 amino acids. Per germline, CDR1 MNHEY and CDR2 SMNVEV (reference sequence).

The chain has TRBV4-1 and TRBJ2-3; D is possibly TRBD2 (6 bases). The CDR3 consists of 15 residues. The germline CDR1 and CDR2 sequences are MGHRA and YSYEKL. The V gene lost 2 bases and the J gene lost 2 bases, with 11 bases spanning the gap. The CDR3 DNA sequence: TGCGCCAGCAGCCAATTTTCGGGGGTCACAGATACGCAGTATTTT. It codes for CASSQFSGVTDTQYF.

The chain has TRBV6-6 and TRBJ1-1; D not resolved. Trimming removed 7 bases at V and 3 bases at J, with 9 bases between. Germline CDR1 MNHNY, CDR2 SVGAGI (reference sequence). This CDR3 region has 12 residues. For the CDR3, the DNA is TGTGCCAGCAATAGACTAGACACTGAAGCTTTCTTT. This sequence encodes CASNRLDTEAFF.

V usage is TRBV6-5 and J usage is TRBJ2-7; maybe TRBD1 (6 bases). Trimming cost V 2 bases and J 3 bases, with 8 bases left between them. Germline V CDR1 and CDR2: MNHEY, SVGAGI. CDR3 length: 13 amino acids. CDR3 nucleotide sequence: TGTGCCAGCAGTTACAGGACAGACTACGAGCAGTACTTC. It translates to CASSYRTDYEQYF.

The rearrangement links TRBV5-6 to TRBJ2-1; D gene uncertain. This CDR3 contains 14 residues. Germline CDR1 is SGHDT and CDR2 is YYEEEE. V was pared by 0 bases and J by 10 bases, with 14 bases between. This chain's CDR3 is CASSLVARRLEQFF. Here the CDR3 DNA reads TGTGCCAGCAGCTTGGTAGCCCGACGCCTGGAGCAGTTCTTC.

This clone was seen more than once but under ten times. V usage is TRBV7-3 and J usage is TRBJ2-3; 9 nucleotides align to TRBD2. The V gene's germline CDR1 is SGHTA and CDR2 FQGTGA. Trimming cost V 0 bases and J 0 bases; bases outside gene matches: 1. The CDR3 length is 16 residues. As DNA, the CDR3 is TGTGCCAGCAGCTTAACGACTAGCGGTAGCACAGATACGCAGTATTTT. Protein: CASSLTTSGSTDTQYF.

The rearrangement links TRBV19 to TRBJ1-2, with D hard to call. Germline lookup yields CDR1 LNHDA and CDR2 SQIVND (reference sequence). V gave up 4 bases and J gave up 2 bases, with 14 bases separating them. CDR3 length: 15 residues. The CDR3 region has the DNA TGTGCCAGTAGTAGCCCCATGGAGGGCAACTATGGCTACACCTTC. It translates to CASSSPMEGNYGYTF.